A selection of T cell receptor beta chains follows, all from one sample in a study of shared clonotypes between healthy human individuals. Clones were sequenced by immunoSEQ multiplex PCR, and TCRdb holds only the in-frame ones, with some missing. The sample contains some 1,100,000 clones, 75% to 80% of which appear only once. Sequencing used memory CD4+ T cells from PBMCs. The source is a man aged 18 to 30 in good health. Some clones in this sample may be carry-over from other donors' samples. CDR3s include the opening cysteine and the closing phenylalanine or tryptophan. A D gene is named only where the DNA matches it firmly. Size tells how often a clone was seen (once, few, many) or the class of an expanded clone, and some rows leave it out.

cdr3_aa: CSVSRFPEQFF
d_call: -
j_call: TRBJ2-1
v_call: TRBV29-1
clone_size: -

cdr3_aa: CASSPRAGWGTDTQYF
d_call: -
j_call: TRBJ2-3
v_call: TRBV11-1
clone_size: -

cdr3_aa: CASSLARAGANVLTF
d_call: -
j_call: TRBJ2-6
v_call: TRBV5-8
clone_size: -

cdr3_aa: CASSEWGRVYGYTF
d_call: -
j_call: TRBJ1-2
v_call: TRBV2
clone_size: -

cdr3_aa: CASSARVNRGGGSPLHF
d_call: TRBD1
j_call: TRBJ1-6
v_call: TRBV6-1
clone_size: -

cdr3_aa: CASSENTGTGNTIYF
d_call: -
j_call: TRBJ1-3
v_call: TRBV6-1
clone_size: many

cdr3_aa: CASVSGLSYEQYF
d_call: TRBD2
j_call: TRBJ2-7
v_call: TRBV2
clone_size: -

cdr3_aa: CATSRDGGQETQYF
d_call: -
j_call: TRBJ2-5
v_call: TRBV15
clone_size: -

cdr3_aa: CASSEWGTGGSWSQYF
d_call: TRBD1
j_call: TRBJ2-3
v_call: TRBV25-1
clone_size: once

cdr3_aa: CASSTREGAGIRYEQYF
d_call: TRBD1
j_call: TRBJ2-7
v_call: TRBV19
clone_size: -

cdr3_aa: CASSLGSYGSAADTQYF
d_call: -
j_call: TRBJ2-3
v_call: TRBV11-2
clone_size: few

cdr3_aa: CASSLSGTYNEQFF
d_call: -
j_call: TRBJ2-1
v_call: TRBV7-3
clone_size: -

cdr3_aa: CASSARDFSYEQYF
d_call: -
j_call: TRBJ2-7
v_call: TRBV18
clone_size: -

cdr3_aa: CASSYSASGRGEQYF
d_call: TRBD2
j_call: TRBJ2-7
v_call: TRBV6-5
clone_size: -

cdr3_aa: CASSFNLGGEKLFF
d_call: -
j_call: TRBJ1-4
v_call: TRBV11-2
clone_size: once

cdr3_aa: CASLTTGDSSNQPQHF
d_call: TRBD1
j_call: TRBJ1-5
v_call: TRBV19
clone_size: -

cdr3_aa: CASSLLGQIKYEQYF
d_call: -
j_call: TRBJ2-7
v_call: TRBV28
clone_size: -

cdr3_aa: CASSLSNYGYTF
d_call: -
j_call: TRBJ1-2
v_call: TRBV27
clone_size: -

cdr3_aa: CASSAGIMNTEAFF
d_call: -
j_call: TRBJ1-1
v_call: TRBV7-2
clone_size: -

cdr3_aa: CASRGLAGAPDTQYF
d_call: TRBD2
j_call: TRBJ2-3
v_call: TRBV2
clone_size: -

cdr3_aa: CASSDHRGGTDTQYF
d_call: TRBD1
j_call: TRBJ2-3
v_call: TRBV2
clone_size: few

cdr3_aa: CASRLGQGNEGFYEQYF
d_call: TRBD1
j_call: TRBJ2-7
v_call: TRBV7-2
clone_size: -

cdr3_aa: CAWIKQGNTGELFF
d_call: -
j_call: TRBJ2-2
v_call: TRBV30
clone_size: -

cdr3_aa: CASSEGGAGGEKLFF
d_call: -
j_call: TRBJ1-4
v_call: TRBV6-1
clone_size: -

cdr3_aa: CASSLGVAGGLREQFF
d_call: TRBD2
j_call: TRBJ2-1
v_call: TRBV5-1
clone_size: once

cdr3_aa: CASSPSQGTHDEQYF
d_call: -
j_call: TRBJ2-7
v_call: TRBV4-2
clone_size: -

cdr3_aa: CASSSDVWVGYEQYF
d_call: -
j_call: TRBJ2-7
v_call: TRBV7-2
clone_size: -

cdr3_aa: CASTAGFLAPRLAKNIQYF
d_call: -
j_call: TRBJ2-4
v_call: TRBV7-2
clone_size: -

cdr3_aa: CASSRGSGPSGNTIYF
d_call: -
j_call: TRBJ1-3
v_call: TRBV18
clone_size: once

cdr3_aa: CASSFTGLLYEQYF
d_call: TRBD2
j_call: TRBJ2-7
v_call: TRBV5-1
clone_size: -

cdr3_aa: CATRGATEAFF
d_call: -
j_call: TRBJ1-1
v_call: TRBV25-1
clone_size: -

cdr3_aa: CASSQGTGGNYGYTF
d_call: TRBD1
j_call: TRBJ1-2
v_call: TRBV9
clone_size: -